The rows below give T cell receptor beta chains drawn from one sample of a study of STAT5B mutations in CD4+ large granular lymphocyte leukemia. Some clones are missing from TCRdb's copy, which holds only in-frame ones; the method was immunoSEQ multiplex PCR. The sample lists under 25,000 clones; 60% to 80% were seen once. Source material: CD4+ T cells from blood buffy coats. Receptor source: a human donor in good health. Each CDR3 is given with its conserved first and last residue. A D gene is named only where the DNA matches it firmly.

D gene | V gene | CDR3 protein
. | TRBV29-1 | CSVERTEDFGYTF
. | TRBV2 | CASSESRGPSPQYF
. | TRBV6-5 | CASSYEGQRDEQFF
. | TRBV5-1 | CASSYQVVNTEAFF
TRBD2 | TRBV27 | CASSFLGLGPNNEQFF
. | TRBV18 | CASSPEQSNTEAFF
TRBD2 | TRBV5-1 | CASSTSSGRGGIGEQFF
. | TRBV5-1 | CASSPERTMNTEAFF
. | TRBV5-6 | CASSRGGSNYGYTF
TRBD2 | TRBV5-1 | CASSLVMGLAGVDVPAEQYF
. | TRBV28 | CASRDSYEQYF
TRBD2 | TRBV6-5 | CASRQGLASNEQFF
. | TRBV5-1 | CASSLQQGPNEAFF
. | TRBV4-3 | CASSQDSLYSSPPDTQYF
. | TRBV7-2 | CASSPRSSTGEKLFF
. | TRBV6-5 | CASSYSGTTDTQYF
. | TRBV6-1 | CASSDMATAFNQPQHF
TRBD2 | TRBV9 | CASSPSTTGLAGRNEQFF
TRBD2 | TRBV7-2 | CASSLAGASYNEQFF
TRBD2 | TRBV6-5 | CASRPGLAYNEQFF
TRBD1 | TRBV6-1 | CASRQQGLDQPQHF
TRBD1 | TRBV10-1 | CASSDSPPGTGSTGELFF
. | TRBV9 | CASSGDGMNSPLHF
. | TRBV5-3 | CARSFEWNTGELFF
. | TRBV2 | CASALGTGELFF
. | TRBV5-8 | CASSVMTVNTEAFF
TRBD1 | TRBV28 | CASSSPPLTGSNTDTQYF
. | TRBV2 | CASKRDSNQPQHF